Sample share makes the clone carrying this T cell receptor (beta chain) medium-sized. These data come from a study of immune characterization of retroperitoneal liposarcoma. CDR1 is MNHNS, CDR2 SASEGT, per germline. The CDR3 is 13 amino acids. The ends were cut back, 6 bases at V and 4 bases at J, with 10 bases in the middle. TCRdb re-called the PCR reads with MiXCR, one entry per CDR3 protein. The sample includes about 11,000 distinct CDR3 sequences, roughly 22% seen only once; the top ten take 8% to 9.5%. The sequence was obtained from a female donor with retroperitoneal liposarcoma. The chain employs TRBV6-1 and TRBJ2-1; tentative D call: TRBD1 (6 bases). The sample consisted of blood. DNA for the CDR3: TGTGCCAGCAGCCGGGACAATTACAATGAGCAGTTCTTC. Encoded protein: CASSRDNYNEQFF.